What follows are 21 T cell receptor beta chains derived from one specimen sequenced in a study of blood T cell repertoires in COVID-19. The assay was immunoSEQ multiplex PCR, and TCRdb's table has in-frame clones only and misses some. The sample has nearly 25,000 clones; around 92% are singletons. The sequenced sample consisted of peripheral blood. The source is a man between 65 and 80 years old with active COVID-19.

This clone is medium-sized within its sample. V gene TRBV27 combines with J gene TRBJ1-2; 9 bases align to TRBD1. The CDR3 sequence is 14 residues long. V dropped 4 bases and J dropped 6; count of bases not matched to a gene: 6. Germline-derived CDR1 and CDR2 are MNHEY and SMNVEV (reference sequence). The CDR3 bases are TGTGCCAGCAGTTCCCGGACAGGGGAGGATGGCTACACCTTC. Encoded protein: CASSSRTGEDGYTF.

The chain carries TRBV29-1 and TRBJ1-3; D may be TRBD1 (6 bases). Germline assignment: CDR1 SQVTM and CDR2 ANQGSEA. V was cut by 8 bases and J by 3 bases, with 17 bases left in between. This CDR3 spans 14 amino acids. The CDR3 region has the DNA TGCAGCACCGCGGGGGGCAGGGATGGAAACACCATATATTTT. Protein sequence: CSTAGGRDGNTIYF.

The CDR3 coding sequence is TGTGCCAGCAGTGAAGGGGGGACTAGCTATAGCACAGATACGCAGTATTTT. This codes for CASSEGGTSYSTDTQYF. The V call is TRBV2, the J call TRBJ2-3; 9 nucleotides agree with TRBD2. Germline V gives CDR1 SNHLY, CDR2 FYNNEI. Trimming removed 1 base from V and 0 bases from J; junction bases left unmatched: 5. CDR3 size: 17 residues.

The rearrangement links TRBV18 to TRBJ1-4; D not resolved. The CDR3 covers 13 residues. The germline V and J ends were trimmed by 1 base and 5 bases, with 5 bases remaining between them. Germline lookup yields CDR1 KGHSH and CDR2 LQKENI. CDR3 DNA: TGTGCCAGCTCACCACGGCGGAATGAAAAACTGTTTTTT. This sequence encodes CASSPRRNEKLFF.

A single count supports this clone. CDR3 in amino acids: CASSQRADTQYF. CDR3 in DNA: TGTGCCAGCAGCCAGAGGGCAGATACGCAGTATTTT. The V and J genes are TRBV7-8 and TRBJ2-3; D perhaps matches TRBD2 (5 bases). The length of the CDR3 is 12 residues. Trimming removed 5 bases from V and 4 bases from J, with 7 bases in between. Germline V lookup: CDR1 SGHVS, CDR2 FQNEAQ.

The rearrangement uses TRBV14 and TRBJ2-2; D is uncertain. Germline CDR1 SGHDN, CDR2 FVKESK. This CDR3 is built from 14 residues. V lost 4 bases, J lost 4 bases, and 10 bases lay in between. The DNA for the CDR3 is TGTGCCAGCAGCCGCCAGGTTATCACCGGGGAGCTGTTTTTT. It encodes CASSRQVITGELFF.

The V and J genes are TRBV5-4 and TRBJ2-3; a possible D gene is TRBD1 (6 bases). CDR1 SGHNT and CDR2 YYREEE come from the germline V gene (reference sequence). The CDR3 consists of 13 residues. Trimming removed 3 bases from V and 8 bases from J, with 13 bases in between. The DNA of the CDR3 is TGTGCCAGCAGCTCCGCTAAAGGGGGTACGCAGTATTTT. Amino acids: CASSSAKGGTQYF.

The genes are TRBV3-1 (or the pseudogene TRBV3-2) and TRBJ1-3; a possible D gene is TRBD1 (6 bases). Germline V lookup: CDR1 LGHDT, CDR2 YNNKEL (reference sequence). The CDR3 contains 17 residues. V was pared by 4 bases and J by 0 bases, with 16 bases between. CDR3 sequence reads: CASSLPDRSGSGNTIYF. The CDR3 nucleotides are TGTGCCAGCAGCCTACCCGACAGGTCGGGCTCTGGAAACACCATATATTTT.

This clone has a handful of counts. The chain uses TRBV7-9 and TRBJ2-5; a possible D gene is TRBD2 (5 bases). Germline V gene sequence: CDR1 SEHNR, CDR2 FQNEAQ (reference sequence). V gave up 5 bases and J gave up 5 bases, with 9 bases separating them. The CDR3 contains 12 residues. The DNA of the CDR3 is TGTGCCAGCAGCCAACGGAGGGAGACCCAGTACTTC. Encoded protein: CASSQRRETQYF.

Only a few counts were recorded for this clone. The chain is built from TRBV6-4 and TRBJ2-1; 10 nucleotides line up with TRBD2. The V segment lost 0 bases and the J segment 1 base; nucleotides outside the gene matches: 6. CDR3 size: 18 residues. Germline CDR1 is MRHNA and CDR2 is SNTAGT. This CDR3 is CASSDSNKGLASYNEQFF. The CDR3 DNA is TGTGCCAGCAGTGACTCGAATAAGGGACTAGCGTCCTACAATGAGCAGTTCTTC.

The rearrangement uses TRBV6-5 and TRBJ2-7, with D possibly TRBD1 on 5 matching bases. The CDR3 runs 14 residues. Trimming shortened V by 9 bases and J by 2 bases, and 17 bases separated the two germline ends. Germline CDR1 MNHEY, CDR2 SVGAGI. The DNA for the CDR3 is TGTGCCAGTACCCAACCAGGGTGGCCCTACGAGCAGTACTTC. Its protein is CASTQPGWPYEQYF.

The chain joins TRBV7-2 to TRBJ2-7; no clear D gene. CDR1 is SGHTA and CDR2 is FQGNSA in the germline V gene. There are 13 residues in the CDR3. V lost 1 base and J 6 bases, leaving 10 bases between the germline ends. CDR3 bases: TGTGCCAGCAGCTTAGAGAGGAAGCTCGAGCAGTACTTC. Translated, it gives CASSLERKLEQYF.

The V gene is TRBV4-1, the J gene TRBJ2-7, with 11 positions matching TRBD2. The CDR3 contains 16 residues. The V gene's germline CDR1 is MGHRA and CDR2 YSYEKL. J lost 1 base, V lost 1 base, and 3 bases had no gene match. CDR3 loop: CASSQGGLAVSYEQYF. DNA for the CDR3: TGCGCCAGCAGCCAAGGGGGACTAGCGGTTTCCTACGAGCAGTACTTC.

The sample holds one count of this clone. V usage is TRBV4-3 and J usage is TRBJ2-4, with TRBD1 as a possible D gene (7 bases). Between the trimmed V and J ends, which lost 5 bases and 3 bases, there was a span of 14 bases. Germline V gives CDR1 LGHNA, CDR2 YSLEER. The CDR3 runs 15 residues. The CDR3 sequence is CASSANRGGKNIQYF. The CDR3 nucleotides are TGCGCCAGCAGCGCCAACAGGGGAGGCAAAAACATTCAGTACTTC.

The chain links TRBV4-2 to TRBJ2-3; D is perhaps TRBD2 (5 bases). From germline, CDR1 is LGHNA and CDR2 YNFKEQ. The CDR3 is 18 residues long. Trimming cost V 1 base and J 1 base, with 18 bases left between them. The DNA for the CDR3 is TGTGCCAGCAGCCAAGCCGCGAGCGGAGGTCTAGGCACAGATACGCAGTATTTT. Amino acid sequence: CASSQAASGGLGTDTQYF.

This clone was picked up one time. This rearrangement joins TRBV5-4 to TRBJ2-5, with D possibly matching TRBD2 (7 bases). The CDR3 extends over 17 amino acids. V lost 0 bases, J lost 5 bases, and 20 bases lay in between. CDR1 and CDR2 (germline): SGHNT, YYREEE (reference sequence). CDR3 DNA: TGTGCCAGCAGCTTGGGCCTAGCGGTTAGGGGGGGGGAGACCCAGTACTTC. Its protein product is CASSLGLAVRGGETQYF. Combining the CDR3 with reference TRBV5-4 and TRBJ2-5 gives the whole variable domain ETGVTQSPTHLIKTRGQQVTLRCSSQSGHNTVSWYQQALGQGPQFIFQYYREEENGRGNFPPRFSGLQFPNYSSELNVNALELDDSALYLCASSLGLAVRGGETQYFGPGTRLLVL.

The chain uses TRBV4-2 and TRBJ2-5; D perhaps matches TRBD2 (6 bases). Between the trimmed V and J ends, which lost 0 bases and 5 bases, there was a span of 25 bases. The CDR3 totals 19 residues. CDR1 is LGHNA and CDR2 is YNFKEQ in the germline V gene. The CDR3 sequence: CASSQERASGTRGGETQYF. For the CDR3, the DNA is TGTGCCAGCAGCCAAGAAAGGGCATCCGGGACTCGGGGCGGTGAGACCCAGTACTTC.

The J gene is TRBJ2-7, the V gene TRBV27; 7 nucleotides align to TRBD1. There are 15 residues in the CDR3. V gave up 5 bases and J gave up 0 bases; unmatched junction bases: 7. Germline assignment: CDR1 MNHEY and CDR2 SMNVEV (reference sequence). The CDR3 nucleotides are TGTGCCAGCAGTCTACGGGACAGCCCCTCCTACGAGCAGTACTTC. Its translation: CASSLRDSPSYEQYF.

The V call is TRBV5-4, the J call TRBJ2-5; 8 bases match TRBD1. The V gene end was trimmed by 9 bases and the J gene end by 6 bases; junction bases not matched to a gene: 7. The germline V gene encodes CDR1 SGHNT and CDR2 YYREEE (reference sequence). The CDR3 sequence is 12 residues long. The CDR3 DNA sequence: TGTGCCATTGGACAGGGTGGAAAGACCCAGTACTTC. Translated, it gives CAIGQGGKTQYF.

The gene calls are TRBV28 and TRBJ1-1, with D uncertain. Germline assignment: CDR1 MDHEN and CDR2 SYDVKM. CDR3 length: 13 residues. The V end was cut by 1 base, the J end by 7 bases, with 10 bases between. CDR3 in DNA: TGTGCCAGCAGTTTATCCGCGCCATATGAAGCTTTCTTT. Its translation: CASSLSAPYEAFF.

This rearrangement joins TRBV5-1 to TRBJ2-5, with D possibly matching TRBD1 (7 bases). The CDR3 is made up of 17 amino acids. Germline V gives CDR1 SGHRS, CDR2 YFSETQ. V lost 3 bases and J lost 5, with 23 bases in between. CDR3 residues: CASSSWVLGAGGETQYF. CDR3 DNA: TGCGCCAGCAGCTCCTGGGTGTTAGGTGCAGGGGGGGAGACCCAGTACTTC. Complete variable domain (other parts from reference TRBV5-1 and TRBJ2-5): KAGVTQTPRYLIKTRGQQVTLSCSPISGHRSVSWYQQTPGQGLQFLFEYFSETQRNKGNFPGRFSGRQFSNSRSEMNVSTLELGDSALYLCASSSWVLGAGGETQYFGPGTRLLVL.